This T cell receptor beta chain was sequenced during a study of cytomegalovirus exposure and HLA in healthy donors. The study's findings and limits: Cytomegalovirus status was reportedly diagnosed by the classifier with high sensitivity and specificity. Common viral pathogens (according to a later analysis) appeared linked to several of the most significant clusters. Certain indistinguishable V segments, among them TRBV6-2 and TRBV6-3, were excluded.

PCR used 60 Vbeta primers and 13 Jbeta primers. Clones were read by immunoSEQ multiplex PCR, and TCRdb kept only the in-frame ones, dropping some. The sample lists approximately 70,000 clones; around 72% were seen once. Concerning this clone itself: Its specificity is not known.

The CDR3 extends over 14 amino acids. After removal of 1 base from V and 10 bases from J, the junction contained 6 bases not matched to a gene. Per the germline V gene, CDR1 is SGHTA and CDR2 is FQGNSA. The chain employs TRBV7-2 and TRBJ2-1; 8 nucleotides align to TRBD1. Sequencing was carried out using PBMCs. This TCR was recovered from a middle-aged woman in good health and CMV-seropositive. CDR3 region: CASSLVADRGEQFF. CDR3 DNA: TGTGCCAGCAGCTTAGTAGCTGACAGGGGAGAGCAGTTCTTC. The full variable domain, in which reference TRBV7-2 and TRBJ2-1 provide the parts outside the CDR3, is GAGVSQSPSNKVTEKGKDVELRCDPISGHTALYWYRQSLGQGLEFLIYFQGNSAPDKSGLPSDRFSAERTGGSVSTLTIQRTQQEDSAVYLCASSLVADRGEQFFGPGTRLTVL.